Each of the 21 T cell receptor beta chains below was sequenced from the same sample in a study of T cell responses to AZD1222 COVID-19 vaccine. The data were produced by immunoSEQ multiplex PCR, yet TCRdb's version contains in-frame clones alone and is incomplete. There are 150,000 or so clones in the sample; roughly 90% occur only once, and around 3.2% lies in the top ten. This specimen consisted of peripheral blood, obtained on day 0 of AZD1222 vaccination. All receptors come from an adult in good health.

The chain carries TRBV29-1 and TRBJ2-1; 11 bases are a match to TRBD2. V was pared by 1 base and J by 4 bases, with 3 bases of the junction left unmatched. Germline V CDR1 and CDR2: SQVTM, ANQGSEA. The CDR3 has 15 amino acids. CDR3 in amino acids: CSVEASGGIYNEQFF. CDR3 DNA: TGCAGCGTTGAAGCTAGCGGGGGGATTTACAATGAGCAGTTCTTC.

In its sample, this clone was seen once. The chain is built from TRBV3-1 (or the pseudogene TRBV3-2) and TRBJ2-7, with D perhaps being TRBD1 or TRBD2 (6 bases each). CDR1 LGHDT and CDR2 YNNKEL come from the germline V gene (reference sequence). The CDR3 covers 13 residues. V was pared by 1 base and J by 5 bases, with 9 bases between. Here the CDR3 DNA reads TGTGCCAGCAGCCAAGTCCGGGGGCACGAGCAGTACTTC. It is translated as CASSQVRGHEQYF.

The chain links TRBV7-2 to TRBJ2-7; D is perhaps TRBD1 (6 bases). CDR3 length equals 13 residues. Germline V gene data show CDR1 as SGHTA and CDR2 as FQGNSA. The V end lost 0 bases, the J end lost 9 bases, and 12 bases lay between the germline ends. The CDR3 DNA sequence: TGTGCCAGCAGCTTAGCGGGGGCCAGGCCGCAGTACTTC. Translated, it gives CASSLAGARPQYF.

The chain has TRBV7-9 and TRBJ1-1; D not certain. Germline V gene sequence: CDR1 SEHNR, CDR2 FQNEAQ (reference sequence). There are 12 residues in the CDR3. V dropped 1 base and J dropped 7 bases, with 7 bases sitting between them. This CDR3 reads CASSLVDREAFF. CDR3 coding DNA: TGTGCCAGCAGCTTAGTAGACCGTGAAGCTTTCTTT. The variable domain in full, completed from reference TRBV7-9 and TRBJ1-1, reads DTGVSQNPRHKITKRGQNVTFRCDPISEHNRLYWYRQTLGQGPEFLTYFQNEAQLEKSRLLSDRFSAERPKGSFSTLEIQRTEQGDSAMYLCASSLVDREAFFGQGTRLTVV.

V is TRBV5-6 and J is TRBJ1-5, with 7 bases matching TRBD1. Germline V gene lookup returns CDR1 SGHDT and CDR2 YYEEEE. Trimming at V came to 3 bases and at J to 0 bases, leaving 3 bases not matched to a gene. The CDR3 has 15 amino acids. The CDR3 is CASSYDRDSNQPQHF. The CDR3 coding sequence is TGTGCCAGCAGCTATGACAGGGATAGCAATCAGCCCCAGCATTTT.

There are a few counts of this clone. The V gene is TRBV9, the J gene TRBJ2-1; a possible D gene is TRBD1 (5 bases). With 0 bases removed from V and 6 bases from J, the gap between germline ends came to 10 bases. The CDR3 contains 14 residues. The germline CDR1 and CDR2 sequences are SGDLS and YYNGEE. Here the CDR3 DNA reads TGTGCCAGCAGCGTAGAGTCCAGGGTCAATGAGCAGTTCTTC. It specifies CASSVESRVNEQFF.

This rearrangement joins TRBV20-1 to TRBJ1-5; D is undetermined. Trimming removed 3 bases from V and 1 base from J, with 13 bases in between. Germline V gives CDR1 DFQATT, CDR2 SNEGSKA (reference sequence). The CDR3 has 15 residues. CDR3 protein: CSASGEIGSNQPQHF. CDR3 DNA: TGCAGTGCTAGTGGGGAGATCGGGAGCAATCAGCCCCAGCATTTT.

This chain uses TRBV4-1 with TRBJ2-1, with D unresolved. Germline V gene data show CDR1 as MGHRA and CDR2 as YSYEKL. There are 15 residues in the CDR3. V was cut by 0 bases and J by 3 bases, with 9 bases left in between. The DNA for the CDR3 is TGCGCCAGCAGCCAAGATTTTACAAGCTACAATGAGCAGTTCTTC. Protein: CASSQDFTSYNEQFF.

The chain employs TRBV3-1 (or the pseudogene TRBV3-2) and TRBJ1-2; D not resolved. Germline-derived CDR1 and CDR2 are LGHDT and YNNKEL (reference sequence). V lost 1 base and J 5 bases, leaving 8 bases between the germline ends. The CDR3 covers 13 residues. CDR3 coding DNA: TGTGCCAGCAGCCAAGGTCCATCTTATGGCTACACCTTC. It specifies CASSQGPSYGYTF.

The chain joins TRBV2 to TRBJ1-4; no definite D call. The CDR3 covers 10 residues. The V gene lost 6 bases and the J gene lost 8 bases, with 4 bases spanning the gap. Germline V lookup: CDR1 SNHLY, CDR2 FYNNEI. In DNA, the CDR3 is TGTGCCAGCAGACGGGAAAAACTGTTTTTT. This gives the protein CASRREKLFF.

The chain has TRBV10-3 and TRBJ1-2, with D hard to call. The CDR3 is 11 amino acids. CDR1 ENHRY and CDR2 SYGVKD come from the germline V gene. Between the trimmed V and J ends, which lost 7 bases and 6 bases, there was a span of 9 bases. The CDR3 sequence is CAITEGHGYTF. For the CDR3, the DNA is TGTGCCATCACCGAAGGGCATGGCTACACCTTC.

This rearrangement joins TRBV4-3 to TRBJ2-1; 10 bases are shared with TRBD2. With 0 bases clipped from V and 3 bases from J, the junction kept 5 bases outside the gene matches. Germline V CDR1 and CDR2: LGHNA, YSLEER. The CDR3 length is 17 residues. CDR3 bases: TGCGCCAGCAGCCAAGATATACTAGCGGGGTACTACAATGAGCAGTTCTTC. Protein product: CASSQDILAGYYNEQFF.

This clone was seen a single time. The chain recombines TRBV5-1 with TRBJ2-7; D is ambiguous. Germline CDR1 is SGHRS and CDR2 is YFSETQ. The CDR3 spans 13 residues. The V and J ends lost 4 bases and 2 bases respectively, with 10 bases between them. CDR3 region: CASSPIRAYEQYF. CDR3 bases: TGCGCCAGCAGCCCTATTAGGGCCTACGAGCAGTACTTC.

V usage is TRBV6-5 and J usage is TRBJ2-4; 11 bases map to TRBD1. The germline CDR1 and CDR2 sequences are MNHEY and SVGAGI. This CDR3 has 15 residues. Germline trimming cut 6 bases from V and 7 bases from J; bases unmatched to any gene: 8. CDR3 nucleotide sequence: TGTGCCAGCAGAGGGGGACAGGGGGAGAGTAACATTCAGTACTTC. This encodes CASRGGQGESNIQYF.

The V and J genes are TRBV7-2 and TRBJ1-3; the D is unclear. V was trimmed by 1 base and J by 9 bases, leaving 7 bases between them. The CDR3 is made up of 12 amino acids. Germline CDR1 reads SGHTA; CDR2 reads FQGNSA. Here the CDR3 reads CASSLESGTIYF. The CDR3 DNA reads as TGTGCCAGCAGCTTAGAGTCGGGCACCATATATTTT. Full variable domain (outside the CDR3, taken from reference TRBV7-2 and TRBJ1-3): GAGVSQSPSNKVTEKGKDVELRCDPISGHTALYWYRQSLGQGLEFLIYFQGNSAPDKSGLPSDRFSAERTGGSVSTLTIQRTQQEDSAVYLCASSLESGTIYFGEGSWLTVV.

As DNA, the CDR3 is TGTGCCAGCAGGAATGGGGCTGGTAATTCACCCCTCCACTTT. Translating gives CASRNGAGNSPLHF. The rearrangement uses TRBV2 and TRBJ1-6, with a tentative D call TRBD1 (5 bases). The V end was cut by 6 bases, the J end by 6 bases, with 12 bases between. Germline V gene data show CDR1 as SNHLY and CDR2 as FYNNEI. There are 14 residues in the CDR3.

V usage is TRBV4-2 and J usage is TRBJ2-6; tentative D call: TRBD2 (5 bases). There are 16 residues in the CDR3. Trimming took 0 bases from V and 0 from J, leaving 6 bases between them. Per germline, CDR1 LGHNA and CDR2 YNFKEQ. The CDR3 is CASSQERGSGANVLTF. Written as DNA, the CDR3 is TGTGCCAGCAGCCAAGAACGGGGCTCTGGGGCCAACGTCCTGACTTTC.

The rearrangement links TRBV2 to TRBJ2-7, with 7 bases identical to TRBD2. Trimming at V came to 7 bases and at J to 0 bases, leaving 3 bases not matched to a gene. CDR3 length: 13 residues. Germline assignment: CDR1 SNHLY and CDR2 FYNNEI. The CDR3 DNA sequence: TGTGCCAGCAAAAGGGACTACTCCTACGAGCAGTACTTC. Its translation: CASKRDYSYEQYF. Full variable domain (rest looked up from reference TRBV2 and TRBJ2-7): EPEVTQTPSHQVTQMGQEVILRCVPISNHLYFYWYRQILGQKVEFLVSFYNNEISEKSEIFDDQFSVERPDGSNFTLKIRSTKLEDSAMYFCASKRDYSYEQYFGPGTRLTVT.

The chain recombines TRBV18 with TRBJ1-1; a possible D gene is TRBD1 (5 bases). Germline V gene data show CDR1 as KGHSH and CDR2 as LQKENI. This CDR3 comprises 14 residues. V was pared by 7 bases and J by 1 base, with 13 bases between. CDR3 loop: CASFIGVRNTEAFF. The CDR3 DNA follows: TGTGCCAGCTTTATAGGGGTGAGGAACACTGAAGCTTTCTTT. The whole variable domain, remainder taken from reference TRBV18 and TRBJ1-1, is NAGVMQNPRHLVRRRGQEARLRCSPMKGHSHVYWYRQLPEEGLKFMVYLQKENIIDESGMPKERFSAEFPKEGPSILRIQQVVRGDSAAYFCASFIGVRNTEAFFGQGTRLTVV.

The genes are TRBV28 and TRBJ2-7; D possibly corresponds to TRBD2 (5 bases). The CDR3 spans 15 residues. With 4 bases removed from V and 0 bases from J, the gap between germline ends came to 13 bases. Germline CDR1 is MDHEN and CDR2 is SYDVKM. CDR3 protein: CASSSTGFPSYEQYF. CDR3 DNA sequence: TGTGCCAGCAGTTCTACGGGGTTCCCCTCCTACGAGCAGTACTTC. Full variable domain (remainder filled in from reference TRBV28 and TRBJ2-7): DVKVTQSSRYLVKRTGEKVFLECVQDMDHENMFWYRQDPGLGLRLIYFSYDVKMKEKGDIPEGYSVSREKKERFSLILESASTNQTSMYLCASSSTGFPSYEQYFGPGTRLTVT.

The chain uses TRBV2 and TRBJ2-7; a weak D match, TRBD2 (7 bases). Germline CDR1 SNHLY, CDR2 FYNNEI. The CDR3 length is 14 residues. V was shortened by 2 bases and J by 0 bases, with 8 bases between the two germline ends. The DNA of the CDR3 is TGTGCCAGCAGTGAACGGGGGGCCTCCTACGAGCAGTACTTC. Protein: CASSERGASYEQYF.